This paragraph reports one T cell receptor (beta chain). The data derive from a study of blood T cell repertoires in COVID-19. About the study: COVID-19 samples collected from the United States, Italy and Spain covered acute and convalescent phases.

Assay: immunoSEQ multiplex PCR; the TCRdb copy retains only in-frame clones and omits some. The sample records roughly 79,000 clones, 70% to 90% being singletons. Sequencing was performed on peripheral blood. The source of this sequence is a woman of 80 years or more with active or convalescent COVID-19.

The DNA of the CDR3 is TGTGCCAGCAGCTTAGACAGGGGGCTGACAGATACGCAGTATTTT. Translation: CASSLDRGLTDTQYF. The chain uses TRBV11-2 and TRBJ2-3; 8 bases align to TRBD1. Germline CDR1 and CDR2: SGHAT and FQNNGV. With 0 bases clipped from V and 3 bases from J, the junction kept 2 bases outside the gene matches. CDR3 length: 15 amino acids.